The T cell receptor (beta chain) described here comes from a study of shared clonotypes between healthy human individuals. The table came from immunoSEQ multiplex PCR; TCRdb's copy has only in-frame clones and leaves some out. The data contain approximately 2.5 million clones, 93% of them singletons. Germline V CDR1 and CDR2: SGHRS, YFSETQ. This CDR3 comprises 15 residues. V lost 4 bases to trimming and J lost 5 bases; unmatched junction nucleotides: 11. The sample comprised naive CD4+ T cells from PBMCs. The subset was: CD45RA+ positively selected. This chain uses TRBV5-1 with TRBJ1-1; 7 nucleotides agree with TRBD1. The sequence was obtained from a man aged 18 to 35 in good health. Some clones in this sample may be carry-over from other donors' samples. The CDR3, as DNA: TGCGCCAGCAGCGGAGGGATGACAGGGTTTACTGAAGCTTTCTTT. Its translation: CASSGGMTGFTEAFF.